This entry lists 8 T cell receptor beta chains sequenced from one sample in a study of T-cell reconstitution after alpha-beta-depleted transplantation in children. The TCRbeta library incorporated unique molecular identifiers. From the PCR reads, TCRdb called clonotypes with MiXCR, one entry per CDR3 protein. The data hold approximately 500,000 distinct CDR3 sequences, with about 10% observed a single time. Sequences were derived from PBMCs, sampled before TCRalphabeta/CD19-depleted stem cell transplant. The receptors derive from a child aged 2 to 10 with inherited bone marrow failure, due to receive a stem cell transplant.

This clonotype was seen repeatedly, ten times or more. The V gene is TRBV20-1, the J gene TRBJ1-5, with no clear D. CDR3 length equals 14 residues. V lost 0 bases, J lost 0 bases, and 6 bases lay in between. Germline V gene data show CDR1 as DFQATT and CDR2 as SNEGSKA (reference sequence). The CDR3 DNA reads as TGCAGTGCTAGAGAAGGGAATAGCAATCAGCCCCAGCATTTT. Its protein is CSAREGNSNQPQHF.

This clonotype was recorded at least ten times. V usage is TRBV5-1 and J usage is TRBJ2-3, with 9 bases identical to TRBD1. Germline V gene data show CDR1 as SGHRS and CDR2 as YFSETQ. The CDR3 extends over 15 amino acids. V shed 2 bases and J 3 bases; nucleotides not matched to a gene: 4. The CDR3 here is CASSLGDRDTDTQYF. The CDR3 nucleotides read TGCGCCAGCAGCTTAGGGGACAGGGATACAGATACGCAGTATTTT.

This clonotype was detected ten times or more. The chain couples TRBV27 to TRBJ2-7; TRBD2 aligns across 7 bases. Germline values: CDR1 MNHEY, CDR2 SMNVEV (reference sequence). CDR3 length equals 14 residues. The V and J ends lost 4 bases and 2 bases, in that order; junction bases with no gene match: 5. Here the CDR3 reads CASSYGRGAYEQYF. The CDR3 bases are TGTGCCAGCAGTTACGGCCGGGGGGCCTACGAGCAGTACTTC.

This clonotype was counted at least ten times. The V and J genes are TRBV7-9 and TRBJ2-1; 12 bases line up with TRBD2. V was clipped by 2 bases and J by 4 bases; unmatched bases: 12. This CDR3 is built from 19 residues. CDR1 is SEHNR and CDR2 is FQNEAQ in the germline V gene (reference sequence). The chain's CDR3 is CASSLTLAGGPYRYNEQFF. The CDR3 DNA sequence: TGTGCCAGCAGCTTAACGCTAGCGGGAGGGCCTTATCGATACAATGAGCAGTTCTTC.

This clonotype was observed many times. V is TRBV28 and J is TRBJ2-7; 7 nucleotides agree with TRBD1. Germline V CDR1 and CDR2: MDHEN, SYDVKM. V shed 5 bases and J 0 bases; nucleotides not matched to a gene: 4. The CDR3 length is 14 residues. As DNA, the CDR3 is TGTGCCAGCAGTGCGGACAGGTCCTCCTACGAGCAGTACTTC. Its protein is CASSADRSSYEQYF.

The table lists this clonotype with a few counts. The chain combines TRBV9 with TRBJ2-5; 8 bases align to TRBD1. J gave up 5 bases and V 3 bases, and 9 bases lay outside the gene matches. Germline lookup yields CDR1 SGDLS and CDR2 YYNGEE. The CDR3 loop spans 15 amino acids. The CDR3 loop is CASSGRTGTDETQYF. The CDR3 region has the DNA TGTGCCAGCAGCGGCAGGACAGGGACCGACGAGACCCAGTACTTC.

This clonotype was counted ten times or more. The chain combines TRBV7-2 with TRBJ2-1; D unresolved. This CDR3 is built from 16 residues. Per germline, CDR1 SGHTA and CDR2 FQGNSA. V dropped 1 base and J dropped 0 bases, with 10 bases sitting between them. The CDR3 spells CASSLVLTSSYNEQFF. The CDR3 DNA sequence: TGTGCCAGCAGCTTAGTCCTTACGAGCTCCTACAATGAGCAGTTCTTC.

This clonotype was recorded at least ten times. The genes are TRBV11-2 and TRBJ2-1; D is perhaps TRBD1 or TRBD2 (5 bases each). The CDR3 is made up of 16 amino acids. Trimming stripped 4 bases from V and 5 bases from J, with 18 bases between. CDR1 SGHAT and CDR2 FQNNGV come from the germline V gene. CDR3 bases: TGTGCCAGCAGCTGGGGCCCGCAATGGGAGAACAATGAGCAGTTCTTC. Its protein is CASSWGPQWENNEQFF.